One sample yielded the 20 T cell receptor beta chains listed below, sequenced in a study of blood T cell repertoires in COVID-19 (TCRdb year 2020). Libraries were built with the immunoSEQ multiplex PCR assay. The source is immuneACCESS, and TCRdb retained only in-frame sequences with V and J called. Part of the clones is not carried over; for the studies checked, unresolved V genes explain less than half of this, and the remainder is unexplained. Recorded for this sample are around 140,000 clones; about nine tenths of them occurred a single time. Jointly, the top ten make up roughly an eighth of the sample. The sequenced sample consisted of peripheral blood. These receptors were taken from a woman in her 70s with COVID-19, enrolled during active disease.

Points on this clone: In the same sample, other DNA sequences code for this CDR3. The chain carries TRBV30 and TRBJ1-2; 8 bases align to TRBD1. V was clipped by 0 bases and J by 4 bases; unmatched bases: 1. This CDR3 comprises 13 residues. The germline gives CDR1 GTSNPN, CDR2 SVGIG (reference sequence). The CDR3 loop reads CAWSVQGGYGYTF. The CDR3 nucleotides are TGTGCCTGGAGTGTACAGGGGGGCTATGGCTACACCTTC.

This clone was recorded only once. The chain combines TRBV10-2 with TRBJ2-1; 7 bases match TRBD1. Trimming removed 5 bases from V and 5 bases from J; junction bases left unmatched: 9. CDR1 is WSHSY and CDR2 is SAAADI in the germline V gene. The length of the CDR3 is 15 residues. Here the CDR3 reads CASSLLDRTHNEQFF. The DNA for the CDR3 is TGCGCCAGCAGTCTGCTGGACAGGACCCACAATGAGCAGTTCTTC.

V gene TRBV6-5 combines with J gene TRBJ1-2, with 7 bases lining up with TRBD1. After removal of 4 bases from V and 5 bases from J, the junction contained 1 base not matched to a gene. Germline V gene lookup returns CDR1 MNHEY and CDR2 SVGAGI. This CDR3 is built from 12 residues. CDR3 loop: CASSSTGYGYTF. Here the CDR3 DNA reads TGTGCCAGCAGTTCGACAGGGTATGGCTACACCTTC.

V gene TRBV30 combines with J gene TRBJ2-7; possibly TRBD2 for D (5 bases). This CDR3 has 13 amino acids. The V gene lost 4 bases and the J gene lost 0 bases, with 10 bases spanning the gap. The germline V gene encodes CDR1 GTSNPN and CDR2 SVGIG (reference sequence). The CDR3 region has the DNA TGTGCCTGGAAGCGGACCGACTCCTACGAGCAGTACTTC. Protein sequence: CAWKRTDSYEQYF. Full variable domain (rest looked up from reference TRBV30 and TRBJ2-7): SQTIHQWPATLVQPVGSPLSLECTVEGTSNPNLYWYRQAAGRGLQLLFYSVGIGQISSEVPQNLSASRPQDRQFILSSKKLLLSDSGFYLCAWKRTDSYEQYFGPGTRLTVT.

The J gene is TRBJ2-2, the V gene TRBV27, with D hard to call. The germline gives CDR1 MNHEY, CDR2 SMNVEV (reference sequence). The CDR3 runs to 15 residues. The V and J ends lost 5 bases and 8 bases respectively, with 18 bases between them. Here the CDR3 DNA reads TGTGCCAGCAGTCGACACGGTGTTAATAGTGGGGAGCTGTTTTTT. This codes for CASSRHGVNSGELFF.

This chain joins TRBV10-1 and TRBJ1-2, with D maybe TRBD1 (6 bases). Trimming stripped 5 bases from V and 6 bases from J, with 16 bases between. CDR3 length: 14 amino acids. The germline gives CDR1 WNHNN, CDR2 SYGVQD (reference sequence). Here the CDR3 DNA reads TGCGCCAGCAGTCCCGGGACATCGGACGATGGCTACACCTTC. It is translated as CASSPGTSDDGYTF.

About this clone: A much larger clone lies a single base off, so this may be a read error. The same CDR3 can be traced to other DNA sequences in this sample. The chain recombines TRBV5-4 with TRBJ2-7, with 7 nucleotides matching TRBD1. V dropped 0 bases and J dropped 2; count of bases not matched to a gene: 5. This CDR3 is 15 amino acids long. Germline V CDR1 and CDR2: SGHNT, YYREEE (reference sequence). This CDR3 is CASSLDRGQTYEQYF. The CDR3 DNA reads as TGTGCCAGCAGCTTGGACAGGGGCCAGACCTACGAGCAGTACTTC. Full variable domain (rest looked up from reference TRBV5-4 and TRBJ2-7): ETGVTQSPTHLIKTRGQQVTLRCSSQSGHNTVSWYQQALGQGPQFIFQYYREEENGRGNFPPRFSGLQFPNYSSELNVNALELDDSALYLCASSLDRGQTYEQYFGPGTRLTVT.

The rearrangement links TRBV28 to TRBJ1-1; no firm D call. The CDR3 consists of 14 residues. Per the germline V gene, CDR1 is MDHEN and CDR2 is SYDVKM. V gave up 5 bases and J gave up 5 bases, with 15 bases separating them. The CDR3 DNA reads as TGTGCCAGCAGTCCCAGAAAGTCTAGGACTGAAGCTTTCTTT. Its translation: CASSPRKSRTEAFF.

This clone occurred a few times. This chain links TRBV27 with TRBJ1-5, with D uncertain. Germline V gene data show CDR1 as MNHEY and CDR2 as SMNVEV (reference sequence). The CDR3 runs to 15 residues. The V end was cut by 0 bases, the J end by 7 bases, with 13 bases between. The CDR3 DNA reads as TGTGCCAGCAGTTTATCGGTTGGACTCTCCCAGCCCCAGCATTTT. Translated, it gives CASSLSVGLSQPQHF.

This chain uses TRBV30 with TRBJ1-1, with D unresolved. CDR1 is GTSNPN, CDR2 SVGIG, per germline (reference sequence). The V gene lost 2 bases and the J gene lost 0 bases, with 13 bases spanning the gap. The CDR3 consists of 15 residues. The CDR3 nucleotides read TGTGCCTGGAGTCTGTCAGTCTTGTTGAACACTGAAGCTTTCTTT. As protein: CAWSLSVLLNTEAFF.

The chain carries TRBV9 and TRBJ2-1, with a possible D match to TRBD1 (7 bases). With 4 bases removed from V and 9 bases from J, the gap between germline ends came to 23 bases. This CDR3 has 16 amino acids. CDR1 SGDLS and CDR2 YYNGEE come from the germline V gene. CDR3 residues: CASSPNPGGPGREQFF. CDR3 coding DNA: TGTGCCAGCAGCCCCAACCCAGGGGGGCCGGGGCGTGAGCAGTTCTTC.

The chain uses TRBV6-6 and TRBJ2-1, with D maybe TRBD2 (5 bases). This CDR3 is 12 amino acids long. Germline V gene data show CDR1 as MNHNY and CDR2 as SVGAGI (reference sequence). V lost 5 bases, J lost 5 bases, and 7 bases lay in between. The CDR3 loop reads CASSQEDNEQFF. In DNA, the CDR3 is TGTGCCAGCAGTCAGGAGGACAATGAGCAGTTCTTC.

The chain carries TRBV6-5 and TRBJ2-1, with 10 bases lining up with TRBD1. This CDR3 contains 15 residues. The germline gives CDR1 MNHEY, CDR2 SVGAGI. V shed 5 bases and J 6 bases; nucleotides not matched to a gene: 7. CDR3 sequence reads: CASSQGQGLSNEQFF. CDR3 coding DNA: TGTGCCAGCAGTCAGGGACAGGGGCTAAGCAATGAGCAGTTCTTC.

This clone showed up just once. The chain has TRBV6-5 and TRBJ2-7; D not resolved. Trimming pared 6 bases from V and 3 bases from J, leaving 12 bases between. This CDR3 has 13 amino acids. Germline V gene data show CDR1 as MNHEY and CDR2 as SVGAGI. CDR3 coding DNA: TGTGCCAGCAGCACTCCTGTCGACTACGAGCAGTACTTC. It yields the protein CASSTPVDYEQYF.

The chain links TRBV27 to TRBJ2-1, with TRBD2 matching over 8 bases. CDR1 MNHEY and CDR2 SMNVEV come from the germline V gene (reference sequence). J was trimmed by 5 bases and V by 8 bases; bases with no gene match: 14. The CDR3 is 16 residues long. CDR3 sequence reads: CASGSGGTTLDNEQFF. The CDR3 nucleotides are TGTGCCAGCGGAAGCGGGGGCACTACCTTGGACAATGAGCAGTTCTTC.

The V and J genes are TRBV27 and TRBJ1-5; possibly TRBD1 for D (5 bases). CDR1 MNHEY and CDR2 SMNVEV come from the germline V gene (reference sequence). The length of the CDR3 is 15 residues. Trimming shortened V by 6 bases and J by 0 bases, and 12 bases separated the two germline ends. The DNA of the CDR3 is TGTGCCAGCAGAGGGGCAGTTTATAGCAATCAGCCCCAGCATTTT. Protein: CASRGAVYSNQPQHF.

The CDR3 coding sequence is TGTGCCAGTAGTATAGGGCCAAACAATGAGCAGTTCTTC. Its protein is CASSIGPNNEQFF. The J gene is TRBJ2-1, the V gene TRBV19; the D is unclear. Germline V lookup: CDR1 LNHDA, CDR2 SQIVND (reference sequence). V lost 1 base and J lost 5, with 6 bases in between. This CDR3 has 13 amino acids.

This clone showed up just a few times. The junction and the germline gene differ at one end; a read error may be behind it. The chain employs TRBV7-7 and TRBJ2-2; 10 bases are shared with TRBD2. The germline CDR1 and CDR2 sequences are SSHAT and FNYEAQ (reference sequence). CDR3 size: 17 residues. CDR3 nucleotide sequence: TGTGCTAGCAGCTTAGCCATAGCGGGGGGAAACACCGGGGAGCTGTTTTTT. As protein: CASSLAIAGGNTGELFF.

The genes are TRBV18 and TRBJ2-1; 9 positions agree with TRBD2. Germline CDR1 reads KGHSH; CDR2 reads LQKENI. V was clipped by 4 bases and J by 2 bases; unmatched bases: 6. CDR3 length: 16 amino acids. The CDR3: CASSRISGGPYNEQFF. The CDR3 bases are TGTGCCAGCTCACGGATCAGCGGGGGGCCCTACAATGAGCAGTTCTTC.

This clone was picked up a small number of times. The chain joins TRBV28 to TRBJ1-4, with TRBD1 as a possible D gene (5 bases). V was trimmed by 1 base and J by 7 bases, leaving 16 bases between them. The CDR3 runs to 16 residues. The germline V gene has CDR1 MDHEN and CDR2 SYDVKM. CDR3 nucleotide sequence: TGTGCCAGCAGTTTATTGGGGGAGGGTATGGGTGAAAAACTGTTTTTT. Its translation is CASSLLGEGMGEKLFF.